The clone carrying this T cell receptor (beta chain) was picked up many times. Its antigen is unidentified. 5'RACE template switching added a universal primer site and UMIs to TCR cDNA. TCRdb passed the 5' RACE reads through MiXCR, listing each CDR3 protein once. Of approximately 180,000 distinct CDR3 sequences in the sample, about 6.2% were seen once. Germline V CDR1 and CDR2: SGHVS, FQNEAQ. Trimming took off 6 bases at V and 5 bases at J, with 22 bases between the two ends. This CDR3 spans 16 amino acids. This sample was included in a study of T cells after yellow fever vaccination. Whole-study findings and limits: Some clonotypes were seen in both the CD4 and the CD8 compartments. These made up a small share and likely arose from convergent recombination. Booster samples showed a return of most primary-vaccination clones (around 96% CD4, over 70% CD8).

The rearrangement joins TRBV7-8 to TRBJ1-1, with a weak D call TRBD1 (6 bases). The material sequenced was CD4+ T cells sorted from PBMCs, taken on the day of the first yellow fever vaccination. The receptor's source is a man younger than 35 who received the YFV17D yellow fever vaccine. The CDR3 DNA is TGTGCCAGCAGGGACGAACTCACAGGGTTGGGAACTGAAGCTTTCTTT. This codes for CASRDELTGLGTEAFF.